One and the same sample provided the 3 T cell receptor beta chains below, sequenced in a study of response to subunit inactivated influenza vaccine. From the RT-PCR reads, TCRdb called clonotypes with MiXCR, one entry per CDR3 protein. The sample includes about 520,000 distinct CDR3 sequences, 9.5% to 12% of them seen just once. Specimen: PBMCs from blood, collected about 6 weeks after vaccination. The origin of the receptors is a middle-aged man who received an inactivated influenza vaccine.

This clonotype was seen at least ten times. The rearrangement joins TRBV11-2 to TRBJ2-5; TRBD1 agrees at 9 bases. The CDR3 runs 16 residues. Germline CDR1 reads SGHAT; CDR2 reads FQNNGV. Unmatched junction bases numbered 8, after V lost 2 bases and J lost 4 bases. This chain's CDR3 is CASSLTGTGYGETQYF. For the CDR3, the DNA is TGTGCCAGCAGCTTAACAGGGACAGGGTACGGAGAGACCCAGTACTTC.

This clonotype showed up many times. The chain is built from TRBV20-1 and TRBJ2-7; either TRBD1 or TRBD2 may fit D (5 bases each). Germline V lookup: CDR1 DFQATT, CDR2 SNEGSKA (reference sequence). The CDR3 extends over 14 amino acids. V lost 0 bases and J 4 bases, leaving 13 bases between the germline ends. DNA for the CDR3: TGCAGTGCTAGAGATCCGGGACGCCAATACGAGCAGTACTTC. Its translation is CSARDPGRQYEQYF.

This clonotype appeared once. The chain has TRBV3-1 and TRBJ1-1, with D perhaps TRBD1 (6 bases). The V gene lost 5 bases and the J gene lost 11 bases, with 12 bases spanning the gap. Germline values: CDR1 LGHDT, CDR2 YNNKEL (reference sequence). This CDR3 region has 11 residues. The CDR3 DNA sequence: TGTGCCAGCAGCGGGGGGCATGCGGCTTTCTTT. Translated, it gives CASSGGHAAFF.